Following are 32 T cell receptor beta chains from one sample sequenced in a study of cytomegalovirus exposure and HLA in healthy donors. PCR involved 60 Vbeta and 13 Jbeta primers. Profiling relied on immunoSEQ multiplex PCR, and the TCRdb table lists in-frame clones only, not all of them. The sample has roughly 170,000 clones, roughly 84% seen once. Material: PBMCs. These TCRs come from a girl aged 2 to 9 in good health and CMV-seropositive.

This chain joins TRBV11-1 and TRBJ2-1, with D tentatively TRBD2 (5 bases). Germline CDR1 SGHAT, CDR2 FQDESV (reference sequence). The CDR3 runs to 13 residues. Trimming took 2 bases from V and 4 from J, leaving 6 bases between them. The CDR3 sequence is CASSLQRYNEQFF. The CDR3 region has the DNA TGTGCCAGCAGCTTACAGCGGTACAATGAGCAGTTCTTC.

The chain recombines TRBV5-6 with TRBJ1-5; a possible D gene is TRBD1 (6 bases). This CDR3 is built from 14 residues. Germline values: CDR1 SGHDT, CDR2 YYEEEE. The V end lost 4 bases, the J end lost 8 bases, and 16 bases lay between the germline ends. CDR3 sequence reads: CASSRGGIGEPQHF. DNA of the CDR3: TGTGCCAGCAGCCGTGGGGGCATAGGGGAGCCCCAGCATTTT.

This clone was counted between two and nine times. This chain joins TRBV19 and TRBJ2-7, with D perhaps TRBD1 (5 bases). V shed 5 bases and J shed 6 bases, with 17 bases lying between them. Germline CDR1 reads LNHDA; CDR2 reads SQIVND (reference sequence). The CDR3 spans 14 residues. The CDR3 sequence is CASSRYHGASEQYF. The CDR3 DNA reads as TGTGCCAGTAGTCGCTACCATGGGGCCAGCGAGCAGTACTTC. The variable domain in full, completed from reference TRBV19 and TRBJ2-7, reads DGGITQSPKYLFRKEGQNVTLSCEQNLNHDAMYWYRQDPGQGLRLIYYSQIVNDFQKGDIAEGYSVSREKKESFPLTVTSAQKNPTAFYLCASSRYHGASEQYFGPGTRLTVT.

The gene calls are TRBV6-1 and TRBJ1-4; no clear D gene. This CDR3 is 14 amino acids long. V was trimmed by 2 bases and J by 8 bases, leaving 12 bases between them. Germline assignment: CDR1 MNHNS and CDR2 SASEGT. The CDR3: CASSEQHRGEKLFF. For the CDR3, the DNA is TGTGCCAGCAGTGAACAACACCGAGGGGAAAAACTGTTTTTT.

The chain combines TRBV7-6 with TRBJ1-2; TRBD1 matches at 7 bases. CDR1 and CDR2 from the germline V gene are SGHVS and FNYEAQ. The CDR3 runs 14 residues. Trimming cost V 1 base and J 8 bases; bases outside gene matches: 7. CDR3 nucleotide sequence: TGTGCCAGCAGCTTAGACCAGGGGGACGGGGGCTACACCTTC. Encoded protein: CASSLDQGDGGYTF.

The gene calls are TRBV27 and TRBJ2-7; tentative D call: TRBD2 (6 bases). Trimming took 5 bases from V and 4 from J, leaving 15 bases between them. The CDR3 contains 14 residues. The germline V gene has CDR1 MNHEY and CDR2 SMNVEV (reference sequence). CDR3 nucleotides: TGTGCCAGCAGTGGAGGACTACCCTATTACGAGCAGTACTTC. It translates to CASSGGLPYYEQYF.

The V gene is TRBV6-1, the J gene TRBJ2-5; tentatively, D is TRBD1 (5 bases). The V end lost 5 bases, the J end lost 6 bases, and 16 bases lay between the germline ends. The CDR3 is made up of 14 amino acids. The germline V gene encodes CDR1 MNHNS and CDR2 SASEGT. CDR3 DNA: TGTGCCAGCAGTTCCCCTAGTATGGGGCAGACCCAGTACTTC. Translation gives CASSSPSMGQTQYF.

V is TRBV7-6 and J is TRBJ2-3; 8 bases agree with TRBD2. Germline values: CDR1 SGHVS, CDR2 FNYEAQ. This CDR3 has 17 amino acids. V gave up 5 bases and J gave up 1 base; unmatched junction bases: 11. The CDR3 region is CASSNFPRGAGTDTQYF. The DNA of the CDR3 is TGTGCCAGCAGCAACTTTCCGCGGGGGGCGGGCACAGATACGCAGTATTTT.

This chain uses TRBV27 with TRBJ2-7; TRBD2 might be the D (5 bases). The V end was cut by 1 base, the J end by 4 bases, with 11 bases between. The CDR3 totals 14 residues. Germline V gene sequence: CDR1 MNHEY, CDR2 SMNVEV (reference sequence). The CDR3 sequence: CASSLWPGSYEQYF. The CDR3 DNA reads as TGTGCCAGCAGTTTATGGCCGGGGAGTTACGAGCAGTACTTC.

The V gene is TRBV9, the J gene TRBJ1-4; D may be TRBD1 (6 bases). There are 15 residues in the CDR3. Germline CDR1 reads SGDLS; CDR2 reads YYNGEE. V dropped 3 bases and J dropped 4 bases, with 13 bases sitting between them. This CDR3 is CASSERDIFNEKLFF. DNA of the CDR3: TGTGCCAGCAGCGAACGGGACATCTTTAATGAAAAACTGTTTTTT.

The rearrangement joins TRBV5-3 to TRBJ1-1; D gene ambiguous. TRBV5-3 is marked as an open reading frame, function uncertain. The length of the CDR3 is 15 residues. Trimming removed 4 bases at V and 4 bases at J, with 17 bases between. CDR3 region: CARSLIRDYSTEAFF. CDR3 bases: TGTGCCAGAAGCCTCATCCGGGATTATAGCACTGAAGCTTTCTTT.

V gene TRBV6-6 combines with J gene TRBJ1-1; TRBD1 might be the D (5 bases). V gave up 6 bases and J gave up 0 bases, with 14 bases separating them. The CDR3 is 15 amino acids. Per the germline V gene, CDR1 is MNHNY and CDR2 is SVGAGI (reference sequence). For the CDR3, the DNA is TGTGCCAGCAGCGGCCCGACAGCCATGAACACTGAAGCTTTCTTT. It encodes CASSGPTAMNTEAFF.

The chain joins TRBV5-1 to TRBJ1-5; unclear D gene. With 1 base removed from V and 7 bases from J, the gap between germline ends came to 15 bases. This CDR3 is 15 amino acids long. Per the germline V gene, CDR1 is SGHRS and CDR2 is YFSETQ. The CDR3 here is CASSLTGYYYQPQHF. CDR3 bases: TGCGCCAGCAGCTTGACGGGGTACTATTACCAGCCCCAGCATTTT.

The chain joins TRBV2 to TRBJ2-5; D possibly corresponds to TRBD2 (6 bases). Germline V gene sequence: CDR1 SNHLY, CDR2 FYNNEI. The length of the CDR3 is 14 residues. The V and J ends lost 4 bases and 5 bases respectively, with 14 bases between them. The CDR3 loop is CASSGVGRFETQYF. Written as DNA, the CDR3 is TGTGCCAGCAGTGGAGTAGGGAGGTTTGAGACCCAGTACTTC.

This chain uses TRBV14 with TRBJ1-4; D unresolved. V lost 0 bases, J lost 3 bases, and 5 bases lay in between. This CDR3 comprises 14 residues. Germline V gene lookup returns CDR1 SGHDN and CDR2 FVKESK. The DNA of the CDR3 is TGTGCCAGCAGCCAAGAGTATTCTAATGAAAAACTGTTTTTT. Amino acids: CASSQEYSNEKLFF.

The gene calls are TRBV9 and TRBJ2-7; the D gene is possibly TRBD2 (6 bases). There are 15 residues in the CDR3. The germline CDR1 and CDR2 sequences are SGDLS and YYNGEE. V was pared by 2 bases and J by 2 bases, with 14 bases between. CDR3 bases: TGTGCCAGCAGCGTGGGACTTTCCCAGACCTACGAGCAGTACTTC. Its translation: CASSVGLSQTYEQYF.

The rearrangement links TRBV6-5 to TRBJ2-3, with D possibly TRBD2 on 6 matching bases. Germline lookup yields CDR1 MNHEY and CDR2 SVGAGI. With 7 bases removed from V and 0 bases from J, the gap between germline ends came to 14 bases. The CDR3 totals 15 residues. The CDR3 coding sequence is TGTGCCAGCACCTCGGGGACTCTGAGCACAGATACGCAGTATTTT. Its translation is CASTSGTLSTDTQYF.

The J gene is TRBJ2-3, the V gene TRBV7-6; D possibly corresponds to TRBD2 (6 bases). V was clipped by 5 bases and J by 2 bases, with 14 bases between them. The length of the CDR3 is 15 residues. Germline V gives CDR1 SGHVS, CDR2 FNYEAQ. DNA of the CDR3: TGTGCCAGCAGCCTCGGGGGTGGGGCCACAGATACGCAGTATTTT. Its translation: CASSLGGGATDTQYF.

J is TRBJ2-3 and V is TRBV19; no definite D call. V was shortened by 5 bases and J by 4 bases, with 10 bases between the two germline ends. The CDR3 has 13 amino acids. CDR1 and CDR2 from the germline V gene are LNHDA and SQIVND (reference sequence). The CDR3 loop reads CASSPRYADTQYF. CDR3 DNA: TGTGCCAGTAGTCCCCGCTACGCAGATACGCAGTATTTT. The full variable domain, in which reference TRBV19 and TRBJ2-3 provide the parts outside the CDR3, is DGGITQSPKYLFRKEGQNVTLSCEQNLNHDAMYWYRQDPGQGLRLIYYSQIVNDFQKGDIAEGYSVSREKKESFPLTVTSAQKNPTAFYLCASSPRYADTQYFGPGTRLTVL.

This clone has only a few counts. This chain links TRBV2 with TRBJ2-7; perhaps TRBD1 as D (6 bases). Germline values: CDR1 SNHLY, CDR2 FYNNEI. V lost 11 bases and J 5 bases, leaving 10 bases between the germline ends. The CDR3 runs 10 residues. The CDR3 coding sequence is TGTGCCGGTCACAGGGACGAGCAGTACTTC. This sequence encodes CAGHRDEQYF. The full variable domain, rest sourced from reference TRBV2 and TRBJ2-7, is EPEVTQTPSHQVTQMGQEVILRCVPISNHLYFYWYRQILGQKVEFLVSFYNNEISEKSEIFDDQFSVERPDGSNFTLKIRSTKLEDSAMYFCAGHRDEQYFGPGTRLTVT.

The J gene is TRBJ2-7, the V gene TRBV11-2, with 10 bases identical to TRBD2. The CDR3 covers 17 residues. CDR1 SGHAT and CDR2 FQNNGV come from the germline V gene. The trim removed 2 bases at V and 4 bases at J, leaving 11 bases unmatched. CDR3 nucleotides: TGTGCCAGCAGCTTATACGGGGGAACTAGCGGGGTATACGAGCAGTACTTC. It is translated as CASSLYGGTSGVYEQYF.

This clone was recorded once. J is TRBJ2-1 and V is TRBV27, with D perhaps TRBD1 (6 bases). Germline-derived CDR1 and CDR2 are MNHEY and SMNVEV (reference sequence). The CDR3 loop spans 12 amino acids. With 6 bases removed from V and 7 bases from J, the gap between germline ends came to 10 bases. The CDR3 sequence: CASRGQTNEQFF. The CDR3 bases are TGTGCCAGCAGAGGACAGACTAATGAGCAGTTCTTC.

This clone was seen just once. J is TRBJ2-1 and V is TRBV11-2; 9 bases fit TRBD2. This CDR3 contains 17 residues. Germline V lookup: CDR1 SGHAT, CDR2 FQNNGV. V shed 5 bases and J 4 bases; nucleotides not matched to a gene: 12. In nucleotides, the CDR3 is TGTGCCAGCAGCCCCAGACTAGCGGTAATCGATTACAATGAGCAGTTCTTC. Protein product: CASSPRLAVIDYNEQFF.

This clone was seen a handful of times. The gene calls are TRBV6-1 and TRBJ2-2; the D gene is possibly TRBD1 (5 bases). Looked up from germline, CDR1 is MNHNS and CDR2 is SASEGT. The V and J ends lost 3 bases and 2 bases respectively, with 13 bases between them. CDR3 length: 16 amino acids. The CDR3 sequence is CASSDLRTTNTGELFF. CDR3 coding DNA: TGTGCCAGCAGTGACCTTCGGACAACCAACACCGGGGAGCTGTTTTTT.

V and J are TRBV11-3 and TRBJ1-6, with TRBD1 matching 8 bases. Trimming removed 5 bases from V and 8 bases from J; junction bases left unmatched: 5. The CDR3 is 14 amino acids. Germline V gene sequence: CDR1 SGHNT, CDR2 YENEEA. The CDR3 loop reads CASSPGQGDSPLHF. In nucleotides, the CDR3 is TGTGCCAGCAGCCCCGGACAGGGAGATTCACCCCTCCACTTT.

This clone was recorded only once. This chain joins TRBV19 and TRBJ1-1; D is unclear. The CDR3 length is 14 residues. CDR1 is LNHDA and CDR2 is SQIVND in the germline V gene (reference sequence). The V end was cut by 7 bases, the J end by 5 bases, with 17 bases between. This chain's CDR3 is CASIVLGGKTEAFF. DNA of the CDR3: TGTGCCAGTATTGTTTTGGGAGGGAAGACTGAAGCTTTCTTT. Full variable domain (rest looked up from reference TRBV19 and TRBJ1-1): DGGITQSPKYLFRKEGQNVTLSCEQNLNHDAMYWYRQDPGQGLRLIYYSQIVNDFQKGDIAEGYSVSREKKESFPLTVTSAQKNPTAFYLCASIVLGGKTEAFFGQGTRLTVV.

The CDR3 sequence: CARGASDRDRNQPQHF. DNA for the CDR3: TGTGCCAGGGGGGCGTCGGACAGGGACCGCAATCAGCCCCAGCATTTT. The chain combines TRBV5-5 with TRBJ1-5, with 8 bases lining up with TRBD1. Trimming took 8 bases from V and 2 from J; bases not matched to a gene: 12. The germline V gene encodes CDR1 SGHKS and CDR2 YYEKEE (reference sequence). The CDR3 runs 16 residues.

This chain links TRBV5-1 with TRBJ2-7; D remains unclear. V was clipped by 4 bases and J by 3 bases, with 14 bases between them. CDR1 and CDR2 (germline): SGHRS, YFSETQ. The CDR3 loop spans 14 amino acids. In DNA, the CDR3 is TGCGCCAGCAGCCTCGGGTCGCGGATCTACGAGCAGTACTTC. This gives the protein CASSLGSRIYEQYF.

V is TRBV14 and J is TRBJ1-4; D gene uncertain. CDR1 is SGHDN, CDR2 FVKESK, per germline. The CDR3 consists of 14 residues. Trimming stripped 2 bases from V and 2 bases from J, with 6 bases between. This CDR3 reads CASSQRVTNEKLFF. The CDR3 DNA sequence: TGTGCCAGCAGCCAACGGGTGACTAATGAAAAACTGTTTTTT.

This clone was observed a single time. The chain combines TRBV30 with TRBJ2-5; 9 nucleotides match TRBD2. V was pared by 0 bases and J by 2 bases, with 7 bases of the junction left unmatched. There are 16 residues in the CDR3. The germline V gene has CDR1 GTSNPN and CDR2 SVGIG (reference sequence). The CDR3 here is CAWSVPLAGQQETQYF. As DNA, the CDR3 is TGTGCCTGGAGTGTACCCCTAGCGGGACAACAAGAGACCCAGTACTTC.

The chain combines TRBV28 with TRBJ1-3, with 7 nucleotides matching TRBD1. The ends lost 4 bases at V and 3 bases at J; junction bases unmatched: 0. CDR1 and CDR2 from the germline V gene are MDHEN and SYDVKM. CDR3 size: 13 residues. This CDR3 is CASSWTGGNTIYF. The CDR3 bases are TGTGCCAGCAGTTGGACAGGTGGAAACACCATATATTTT.

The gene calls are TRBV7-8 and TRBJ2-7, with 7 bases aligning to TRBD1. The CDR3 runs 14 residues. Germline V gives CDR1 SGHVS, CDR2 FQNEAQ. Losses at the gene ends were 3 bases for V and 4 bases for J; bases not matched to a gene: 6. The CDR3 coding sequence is TGTGCCAGCAGCTTGACGACAGGGACATACGAGCAGTACTTC. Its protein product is CASSLTTGTYEQYF. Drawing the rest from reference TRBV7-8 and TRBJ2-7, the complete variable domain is GAGVSQSPRYKVAKRGQDVALRCDPISGHVSLFWYQQALGQGPEFLTYFQNEAQLDKSGLPSDRFFAERPEGSVSTLKIQRTQQEDSAVYLCASSLTTGTYEQYFGPGTRLTVT.